Listed below are T cell receptor beta chains from one sample, sequenced in a study of multiple sclerosis patients with progressive multifocal leukoencephalopathy. The assay was immunoSEQ multiplex PCR, and TCRdb's table has in-frame clones only and misses some. In the table there are tens of thousands of clones, 85% to 95% of which are singletons. The sequenced sample consisted of PBMCs. The receptors stem from a man aged 25 to 40 with multiple sclerosis. CDR3s include the opening cysteine and the closing phenylalanine or tryptophan. Each record gives: clone size, V gene, J gene, D gene, CDR3 DNA, CDR3 protein. The D gene is left open where the match is weak. Clone size is given for some rows only: seen once, a few or many times, or a class if the clone is expanded.

clone_size: .; v_call: TRBV7-8; j_call: TRBJ2-7; d_call: .; cdr3_nt: TGTGCCAGCAGCTTAACGGGACTGACTTCCTACGAGCAGTACTTC; cdr3_aa: CASSLTGLTSYEQYF
clone_size: .; v_call: TRBV15; j_call: TRBJ1-3; d_call: TRBD1; cdr3_nt: TGTGCCACCAGCAGAGGACAGGGCTTTTCCGGAAACACCATATATTTT; cdr3_aa: CATSRGQGFSGNTIYF
clone_size: .; v_call: TRBV7-9; j_call: TRBJ2-3; d_call: TRBD1; cdr3_nt: TGTGCCAGCAGCCCGAGTATGGACAGGAGCACAGATACGCAGTATTTT; cdr3_aa: CASSPSMDRSTDTQYF
clone_size: .; v_call: TRBV19; j_call: TRBJ2-1; d_call: .; cdr3_nt: TGTGCCAGTAGTCCGTACGGGAATGAGCAGTTCTTC; cdr3_aa: CASSPYGNEQFF
clone_size: .; v_call: TRBV11-1; j_call: TRBJ2-1; d_call: .; cdr3_nt: TGTGCCAGCAGCACATTCGACCGGTTCCGGCCTAACAATGAGCAGTTCTTC; cdr3_aa: CASSTFDRFRPNNEQFF
clone_size: once; v_call: TRBV11-3; j_call: TRBJ2-5; d_call: TRBD2; cdr3_nt: TGTGCCAGCAGCAGAAGCGGGAGTCGGGAGACCCAGTACTTC; cdr3_aa: CASSRSGSRETQYF
clone_size: .; v_call: TRBV11-3; j_call: TRBJ2-4; d_call: .; cdr3_nt: TGTGCCAGCAGCCCAACCCAGGGGAGGAACATTCAGTACTTC; cdr3_aa: CASSPTQGRNIQYF
clone_size: .; v_call: TRBV4-3; j_call: TRBJ2-3; d_call: .; cdr3_nt: TGCGCCAGCAGCCTCAATCCGACTAGCACAGATACGCAGTATTTT; cdr3_aa: CASSLNPTSTDTQYF
clone_size: .; v_call: TRBV7-7; j_call: TRBJ2-3; d_call: TRBD2; cdr3_nt: TGTGCCAGCAGCCCCGGACTAGCGGACTCACGTACGCAGTATTTT; cdr3_aa: CASSPGLADSRTQYF
clone_size: .; v_call: TRBV12-5; j_call: TRBJ2-1; d_call: .; cdr3_nt: TGTGCTAGTGCCTCCTACAATGAGCAGTTCTTC; cdr3_aa: CASASYNEQFF
clone_size: .; v_call: TRBV27; j_call: TRBJ1-2; d_call: .; cdr3_nt: TGTGCCAGTACTCACAAGGGGACGGATGGCTACACCTTC; cdr3_aa: CASTHKGTDGYTF
clone_size: .; v_call: TRBV5-1; j_call: TRBJ1-1; d_call: .; cdr3_nt: TGCGCCAGCAGCTTGGAGGGACAGAACACTGAAGCTTTCTTT; cdr3_aa: CASSLEGQNTEAFF
clone_size: .; v_call: TRBV30; j_call: TRBJ1-1; d_call: .; cdr3_nt: TGTGCCTGGAGTTCGCCTTTTCAGCAGGCTTTCTTT; cdr3_aa: CAWSSPFQQAFF
clone_size: .; v_call: TRBV6-5; j_call: TRBJ2-3; d_call: .; cdr3_nt: TGTGCCAGCAGTACCCTAGCAACCCGAGGAGATACGCAGTATTTT; cdr3_aa: CASSTLATRGDTQYF
clone_size: .; v_call: TRBV18; j_call: TRBJ2-5; d_call: .; cdr3_nt: TGTGCCAGCTCCCCGGCCTCGTACCAAGAGACCCAGTACTTC; cdr3_aa: CASSPASYQETQYF
clone_size: .; v_call: TRBV7-6; j_call: TRBJ2-5; d_call: .; cdr3_nt: TGTGCCAGCAGCCCCGGGATTCAAGAGACCCAGTACTTC; cdr3_aa: CASSPGIQETQYF
clone_size: .; v_call: TRBV6-5; j_call: TRBJ1-2; d_call: .; cdr3_nt: TGTGCCAGCAGTGAACGCCTTCGTGATGGCTACACCTTC; cdr3_aa: CASSERLRDGYTF
clone_size: few; v_call: TRBV5-8; j_call: TRBJ2-7; d_call: TRBD2; cdr3_nt: TGTGCCAGCAGTGATGGAGTAGCGGGAAGACTCTACGAGCAGTACTTC; cdr3_aa: CASSDGVAGRLYEQYF
clone_size: .; v_call: TRBV5-4; j_call: TRBJ2-3; d_call: .; cdr3_nt: TGTGCCAGCAGCTTAGCAGATACGCAGTATTTT; cdr3_aa: CASSLADTQYF
clone_size: .; v_call: TRBV13; j_call: TRBJ2-5; d_call: .; cdr3_nt: TGTGCCAGCAGCTTAACGGGAGCTGGAGAGACCCAGTACTTC; cdr3_aa: CASSLTGAGETQYF
clone_size: .; v_call: TRBV7-9; j_call: TRBJ2-3; d_call: TRBD1; cdr3_nt: TGTGCCAGCGATACCAGGGGGAGCCGCACAGATACGCAGTATTTT; cdr3_aa: CASDTRGSRTDTQYF
clone_size: once; v_call: TRBV23-1; j_call: TRBJ1-6; d_call: .; cdr3_nt: TGCGCCAGCAGTCAAGGGCGGGGGCATTCACCCCTCCACTTT; cdr3_aa: CASSQGRGHSPLHF
clone_size: .; v_call: TRBV5-4; j_call: TRBJ2-7; d_call: TRBD1; cdr3_nt: TGTGCCAGCAGTTACGACAGGGAAGGCTACGAGCAGTACTTC; cdr3_aa: CASSYDREGYEQYF
clone_size: once; v_call: TRBV4-3; j_call: TRBJ2-1; d_call: TRBD1; cdr3_nt: TGCGCCAGCAGCCAAGATAGCCCGACAGGGTCAAACTACAATGAGCAGTTCTTC; cdr3_aa: CASSQDSPTGSNYNEQFF
clone_size: .; v_call: TRBV6-1; j_call: TRBJ2-1; d_call: .; cdr3_nt: TGTGCCAGCAGAGCGGAGAGCAATGAGCAGTTCTTC; cdr3_aa: CASRAESNEQFF
clone_size: .; v_call: TRBV7-2; j_call: TRBJ2-1; d_call: .; cdr3_nt: TGTGCCAGCAGCTTAGCGACTGCCCTGAGACAGGCCGCCTTCTTC; cdr3_aa: CASSLATALRQAAFF
clone_size: once; v_call: TRBV9; j_call: TRBJ1-2; d_call: TRBD1; cdr3_nt: TGTGCCAGCAGCCCCGGACAGGTACCATCTAACTATGGCTACACCTTC; cdr3_aa: CASSPGQVPSNYGYTF
clone_size: .; v_call: TRBV4-3; j_call: TRBJ2-2; d_call: TRBD2; cdr3_nt: TGCGCCAGCAGCCAAGCGGCTAGCGGGCCCGGGGAGCTGTTTTTT; cdr3_aa: CASSQAASGPGELFF
clone_size: .; v_call: TRBV6-5; j_call: TRBJ1-2; d_call: TRBD1; cdr3_nt: TGTGCCAGCAGACGGACGTCAGGGGGGGGCTACACCTTC; cdr3_aa: CASRRTSGGGYTF